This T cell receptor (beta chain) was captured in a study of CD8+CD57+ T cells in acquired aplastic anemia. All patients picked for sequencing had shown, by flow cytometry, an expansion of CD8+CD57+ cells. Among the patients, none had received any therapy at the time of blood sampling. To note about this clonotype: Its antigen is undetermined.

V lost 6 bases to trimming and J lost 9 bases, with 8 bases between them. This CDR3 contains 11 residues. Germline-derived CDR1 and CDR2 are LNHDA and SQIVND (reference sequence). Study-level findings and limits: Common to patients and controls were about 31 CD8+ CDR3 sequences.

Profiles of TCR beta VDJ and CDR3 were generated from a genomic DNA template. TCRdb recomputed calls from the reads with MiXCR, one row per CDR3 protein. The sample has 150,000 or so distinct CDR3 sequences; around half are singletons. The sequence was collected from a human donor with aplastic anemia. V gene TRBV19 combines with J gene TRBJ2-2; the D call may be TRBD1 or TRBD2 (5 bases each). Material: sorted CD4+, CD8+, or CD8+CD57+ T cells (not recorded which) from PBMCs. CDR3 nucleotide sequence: TGTGCCAGTAGAACGGGACGGGAGCTGTTTTTT. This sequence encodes CASRTGRELFF.